These 21 T cell receptor beta chains share one sample of origin, sequenced in a study of cytomegalovirus exposure and HLA in healthy donors. PCR involved 60 Vbeta and 13 Jbeta primers. Libraries were prepared by immunoSEQ multiplex PCR; TCRdb keeps only in-frame clonotypes and omits some of them. Of under 200,000 clones listed, about 81% are singletons. The material sequenced was PBMCs. The source of these receptors is a woman under 30 in good health and CMV-seronegative.

The chain employs TRBV7-3 and TRBJ2-2; 8 bases are shared with TRBD1. J lost 7 bases, V lost 4 bases, and 5 bases had no gene match. Germline CDR1 SGHTA, CDR2 FQGTGA. This CDR3 comprises 14 residues. The CDR3 loop is CASSSSGQGGELFF. CDR3 in DNA: TGTGCCAGCAGCTCCTCAGGACAGGGCGGGGAGCTGTTTTTT.

The table lists this clone with a few counts. The chain is built from TRBV5-8 and TRBJ2-3; 9 nucleotides line up with TRBD2. The ends lost 4 bases at V and 1 base at J; junction bases unmatched: 4. In germline, CDR1 is SGHTS, CDR2 YDEGEE. CDR3 length: 15 residues. The CDR3 loop reads CASSPGLAGTDTQYF. CDR3 DNA sequence: TGTGCCAGCAGCCCGGGACTAGCAGGCACAGATACGCAGTATTTT.

The chain employs TRBV19 and TRBJ2-7; D is possibly TRBD2 (6 bases). V was pared by 4 bases and J by 3 bases, with 10 bases between. The germline CDR1 and CDR2 sequences are LNHDA and SQIVND (reference sequence). This CDR3 has 13 residues. CDR3 sequence: CASSSGIVYEQYF. For the CDR3, the DNA is TGTGCCAGTAGTAGCGGGATAGTCTACGAGCAGTACTTC.

This chain connects TRBV6-1 to TRBJ2-7, with 11 bases fitting TRBD1. The CDR3 is 15 residues long. V dropped 5 bases and J dropped 4; count of bases not matched to a gene: 7. CDR1 and CDR2 (germline): MNHNS, SASEGT. The CDR3 loop reads CASSLNRDRGYEQYF. The CDR3 coding sequence is TGTGCCAGCAGTCTGAACCGGGACAGGGGGTACGAGCAGTACTTC.

This chain uses TRBV29-1 with TRBJ2-7; D not certain. V lost 7 bases and J lost 3, with 19 bases in between. The CDR3 length is 14 residues. Germline lookup yields CDR1 SQVTM and CDR2 ANQGSEA. CDR3 residues: CSARFTNAGYEQYF. DNA of the CDR3: TGCAGCGCTCGGTTCACGAACGCAGGCTACGAGCAGTACTTC.

The V call is TRBV7-3, the J call TRBJ2-5; 8 bases fit TRBD1. The CDR3 length is 15 residues. Germline loops: CDR1 SGHTA, CDR2 FQGTGA. Germline trimming cut 2 bases from V and 4 bases from J; bases unmatched to any gene: 6. CDR3 sequence reads: CASSLGQGALETQYF. The CDR3 region has the DNA TGTGCCAGCAGCTTAGGGCAGGGGGCCTTAGAGACCCAGTACTTC.

The chain employs TRBV27 and TRBJ2-3; 12 positions match TRBD2. CDR1 MNHEY and CDR2 SMNVEV come from the germline V gene (reference sequence). V lost 4 bases, J lost 2 bases, and 4 bases stayed unmatched. The CDR3 loop spans 16 amino acids. The CDR3 region is CASSSWTSGTTDTQYF. The CDR3 DNA sequence: TGTGCCAGCAGTTCCTGGACTAGCGGGACCACAGATACGCAGTATTTT.

The chain couples TRBV6-1 to TRBJ2-7; TRBD2 might be the D (6 bases). Germline CDR1 reads MNHNS; CDR2 reads SASEGT. Trimming left V 8 bases short and J 3 bases short, with 14 bases between. This CDR3 region has 13 residues. DNA of the CDR3: TGTGCCAGCGCTACGGACGGGAGCTACGAGCAGTACTTC. It yields the protein CASATDGSYEQYF.

The CDR3 DNA follows: TGTGCCAGCAGCTCAGAATACACTGAAGCTTTCTTT. It yields the protein CASSSEYTEAFF. The rearrangement uses TRBV7-8 and TRBJ1-1; no reliable D call. The V gene lost 4 bases and the J gene lost 3 bases, with 6 bases spanning the gap. Germline V gene sequence: CDR1 SGHVS, CDR2 FQNEAQ. The CDR3 consists of 12 residues.

This chain uses TRBV28 with TRBJ1-2; TRBD1 matches 7 bases. Germline trimming cut 5 bases from V and 3 bases from J; bases unmatched to any gene: 9. CDR1 is MDHEN, CDR2 SYDVKM, per germline. CDR3 size: 15 residues. The CDR3 nucleotides read TGTGCCAGCAGTCCCCCGGGACAGCTATACTATGGCTACACCTTC. This translates into CASSPPGQLYYGYTF.

This chain uses TRBV18 with TRBJ2-7; 10 positions match TRBD2. Germline lookup yields CDR1 KGHSH and CDR2 LQKENI. CDR3 length: 16 amino acids. V shed 1 base, J shed 0 bases, and the junction held 3 bases outside the gene matches. This CDR3 reads CASSPRASGSSYEQYF. CDR3 coding DNA: TGTGCCAGCTCACCACGGGCTAGCGGGAGCTCCTACGAGCAGTACTTC.

The gene calls are TRBV19 and TRBJ2-2; TRBD2 is a possible D gene (6 bases). The CDR3 length is 14 residues. Germline-derived CDR1 and CDR2 are LNHDA and SQIVND (reference sequence). With 6 bases removed from V and 4 bases from J, the gap between germline ends came to 12 bases. CDR3 nucleotides: TGTGCCAGTAGGGAGGGGTCGGGCACCGGGGAGCTGTTTTTT. This gives the protein CASREGSGTGELFF.

The chain combines TRBV7-8 with TRBJ2-2; 8 bases align to TRBD2. V was clipped by 6 bases and J by 6 bases; unmatched bases: 9. This CDR3 comprises 15 residues. The germline V gene has CDR1 SGHVS and CDR2 FQNEAQ. The CDR3 protein is CASSFSGTSPGELFF. Here the CDR3 DNA reads TGTGCCAGCAGTTTTAGCGGGACCTCTCCCGGGGAGCTGTTTTTT.

The chain uses TRBV5-1 and TRBJ2-3, with D possibly being TRBD2 (6 bases). Trimming took 0 bases from V and 1 from J, leaving 12 bases between them. Looked up from germline, CDR1 is SGHRS and CDR2 is YFSETQ. This CDR3 comprises 16 residues. The CDR3 reads CASSLVWGRRTDTQYF. DNA of the CDR3: TGCGCCAGCAGCTTGGTATGGGGGAGGCGCACAGATACGCAGTATTTT.

This chain connects TRBV21-1 to TRBJ2-7; the D call TRBD2 from the table was never checked on the DNA. TRBV21-1 is classified as a pseudogene. This CDR3 is built from 16 residues. DNA of the CDR3: TGTGCCAGCAGCAAGGGGGAGGGGAGTGTTTCCTACGAGCAGTACTTC. It yields the protein CASSKGEGSVSYEQYF.

The chain joins TRBV2 to TRBJ2-1, with 9 bases that match TRBD1. After removal of 5 bases from V and 0 bases from J, the junction contained 2 bases not matched to a gene. Germline values: CDR1 SNHLY, CDR2 FYNNEI. The CDR3 has 15 residues. CDR3 region: CASSPDRGSYNEQFF. CDR3 nucleotide sequence: TGTGCCAGCAGTCCGGACAGGGGCTCCTACAATGAGCAGTTCTTC.

The chain recombines TRBV29-1 with TRBJ1-1; 7 bases map to TRBD1. CDR3 size: 12 residues. The junction had 7 bases not matched to a gene; V was cut back by 4 bases and J by 8 bases. Germline CDR1 reads SQVTM; CDR2 reads ANQGSEA. The CDR3 DNA is TGCAGCGTTGGATTTGTGGACAGGGAAGCTTTCTTT. Translation: CSVGFVDREAFF. The whole variable domain, remainder taken from reference TRBV29-1 and TRBJ1-1, is SAVISQKPSRDICQRGTSLTIQCQVDSQVTMMFWYRQQPGQSLTLIATANQGSEATYESGFVIDKFPISRPNLTFSTLTVSNMSPEDSSIYLCSVGFVDREAFFGQGTRLTVV.

This clone was detected only once. This chain links TRBV4-1 with TRBJ2-5, with D possibly matching TRBD2 (7 bases). The J call may be in error: the DNA end matches TRBJ2-7 better. This CDR3 comprises 18 residues. Germline-derived CDR1 and CDR2 are MGHRA and YSYEKL. CDR3 in amino acids: CASSQEPRGAHLSYEQYF. Written as DNA, the CDR3 is TGCGCCAGCAGCCAAGAACCCCGGGGGGCCCACCTTTCCTACGAGCAGTACTTC.

The chain links TRBV19 to TRBJ2-1, with 8 bases matching TRBD2. The CDR3 length is 15 residues. Per germline, CDR1 LNHDA and CDR2 SQIVND (reference sequence). Trimming removed 4 bases from V and 2 bases from J; junction bases left unmatched: 4. The CDR3 protein is CASSSQAGAYNEQFF. CDR3 bases: TGTGCCAGTAGTAGCCAAGCGGGAGCCTACAATGAGCAGTTCTTC.

CDR3 protein: CASSYSDRPNSPLHF. The CDR3 nucleotides are TGTGCCAGCAGTTACTCCGACAGACCTAATTCACCCCTCCACTTT. The V call is TRBV6-6, the J call TRBJ1-6; perhaps TRBD1 as D (5 bases). This CDR3 comprises 15 residues. Germline lookup yields CDR1 MNHNY and CDR2 SVGAGI (reference sequence). V was cut by 0 bases and J by 6 bases, with 9 bases left in between.

V is TRBV5-1 and J is TRBJ1-1, with a weak D call TRBD1 (6 bases). The germline V gene encodes CDR1 SGHRS and CDR2 YFSETQ. CDR3 length: 16 amino acids. The V end was cut by 4 bases, the J end by 5 bases, with 21 bases between. Here the CDR3 reads CASSPQNAGVYTEAFF. The CDR3 nucleotides read TGCGCCAGCAGCCCTCAAAATGCAGGGGTTTATACTGAAGCTTTCTTT. Together with reference TRBV5-1 and TRBJ1-1, the CDR3 gives the full variable domain: KAGVTQTPRYLIKTRGQQVTLSCSPISGHRSVSWYQQTPGQGLQFLFEYFSETQRNKGNFPGRFSGRQFSNSRSEMNVSTLELGDSALYLCASSPQNAGVYTEAFFGQGTRLTVV.